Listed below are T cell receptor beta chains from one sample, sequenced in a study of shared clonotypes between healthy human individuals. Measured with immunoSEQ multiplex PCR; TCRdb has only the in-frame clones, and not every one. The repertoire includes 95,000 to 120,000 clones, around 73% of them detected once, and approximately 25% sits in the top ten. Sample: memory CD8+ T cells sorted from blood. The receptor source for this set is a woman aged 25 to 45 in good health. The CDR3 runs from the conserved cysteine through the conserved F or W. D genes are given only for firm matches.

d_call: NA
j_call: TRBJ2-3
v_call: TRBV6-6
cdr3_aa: CATSLVDYTDTQYF

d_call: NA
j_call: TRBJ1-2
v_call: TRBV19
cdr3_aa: CASSGGAYDYTF

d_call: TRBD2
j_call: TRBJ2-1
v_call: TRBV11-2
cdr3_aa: CASCSGSSYNEQFF

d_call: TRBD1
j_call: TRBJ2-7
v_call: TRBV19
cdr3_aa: CASKAGTGSLEQYF

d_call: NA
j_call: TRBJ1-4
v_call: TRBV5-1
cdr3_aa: CASSLLGRSNEKLFF

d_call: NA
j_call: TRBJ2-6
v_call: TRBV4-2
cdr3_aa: CASSQDGTELDVLTF

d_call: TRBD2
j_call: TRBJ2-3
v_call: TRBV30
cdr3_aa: CAWRAGTSGTDTQYF

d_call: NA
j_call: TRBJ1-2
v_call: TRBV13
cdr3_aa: CASSRQGIQSGYTF

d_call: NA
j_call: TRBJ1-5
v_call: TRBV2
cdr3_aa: CASSEITRRGQPQHF

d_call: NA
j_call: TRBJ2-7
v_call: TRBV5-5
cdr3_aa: CASSLDGTESYEQYF

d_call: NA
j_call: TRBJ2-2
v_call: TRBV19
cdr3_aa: CASETLEDNTGELFF

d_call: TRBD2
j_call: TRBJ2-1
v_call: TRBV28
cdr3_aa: CASSSMGTSGRQDNEQFF

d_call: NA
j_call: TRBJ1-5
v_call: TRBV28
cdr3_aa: CASSLMEGYQPQHF

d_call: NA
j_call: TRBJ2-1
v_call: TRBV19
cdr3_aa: CASSIWGLDEQFF

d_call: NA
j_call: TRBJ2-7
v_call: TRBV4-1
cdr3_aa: CASSQDPGSYEQYF

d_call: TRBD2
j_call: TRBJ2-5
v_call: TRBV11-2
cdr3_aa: CASRPSGSGSETQYF

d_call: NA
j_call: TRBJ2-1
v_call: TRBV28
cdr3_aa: CASSFPKRSGYNEQFF

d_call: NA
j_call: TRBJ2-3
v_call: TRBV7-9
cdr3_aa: CASSLEWAGGSTDTQYF

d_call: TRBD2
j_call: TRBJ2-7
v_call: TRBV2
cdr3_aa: CASRGGSGRKPNEQYF

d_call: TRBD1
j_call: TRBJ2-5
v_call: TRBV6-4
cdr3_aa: CASRSGTDVQETQYF

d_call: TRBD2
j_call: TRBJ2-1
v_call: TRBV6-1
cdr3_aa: CASSEGSGMSNEQFF

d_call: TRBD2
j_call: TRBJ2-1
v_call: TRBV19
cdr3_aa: CASSPTSGIFNEQFF

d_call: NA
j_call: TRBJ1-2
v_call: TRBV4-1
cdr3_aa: CASSQVGGAGGDQGYTF

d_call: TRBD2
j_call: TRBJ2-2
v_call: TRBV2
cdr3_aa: CASIILAGNTGELFF

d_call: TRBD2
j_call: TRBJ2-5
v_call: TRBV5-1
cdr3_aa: CASSLGLADLQETQYF

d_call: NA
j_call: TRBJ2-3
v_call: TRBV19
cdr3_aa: CASSPGATHNTQYF

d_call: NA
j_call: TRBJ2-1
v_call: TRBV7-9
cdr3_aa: CASSRFRGPYNEQFF

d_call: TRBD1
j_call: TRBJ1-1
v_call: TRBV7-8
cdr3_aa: CASSITGVASEAFF

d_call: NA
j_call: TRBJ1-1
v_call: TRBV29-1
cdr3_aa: CSATLAWGTEAFF

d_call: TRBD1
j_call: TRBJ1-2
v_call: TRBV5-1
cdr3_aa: CASASQGAPRGYGYTF

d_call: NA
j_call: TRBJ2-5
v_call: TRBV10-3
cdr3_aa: CAISDRARVAQYF

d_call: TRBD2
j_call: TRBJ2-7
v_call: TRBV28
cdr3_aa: CASRVGLGPYEQYF

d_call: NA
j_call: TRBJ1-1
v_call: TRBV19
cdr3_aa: CASQIGGNTEAFF

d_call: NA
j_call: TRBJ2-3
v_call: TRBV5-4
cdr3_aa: CASSRSTDTQYF

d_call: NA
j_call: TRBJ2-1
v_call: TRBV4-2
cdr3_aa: CASSQDGGRGGNEQFF

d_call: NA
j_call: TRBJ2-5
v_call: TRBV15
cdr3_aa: CATSRDRMGGTQETQYF

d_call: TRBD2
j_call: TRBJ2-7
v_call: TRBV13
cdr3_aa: CASSPQGLADSYEQYF

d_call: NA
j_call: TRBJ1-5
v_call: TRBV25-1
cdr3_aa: CASSGLGGNQPQHF

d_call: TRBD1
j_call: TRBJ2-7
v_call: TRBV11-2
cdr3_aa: CASSPRQGGAYEQYF

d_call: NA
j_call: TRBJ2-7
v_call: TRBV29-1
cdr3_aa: CSVEGTGTSSYEQYF

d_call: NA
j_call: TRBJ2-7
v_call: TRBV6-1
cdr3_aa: CASSERTPPIYEQYF

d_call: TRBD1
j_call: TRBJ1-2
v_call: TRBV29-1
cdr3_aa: CSVKTGAANYGYTF

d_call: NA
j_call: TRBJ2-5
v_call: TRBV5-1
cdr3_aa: CASSFGQGETQYF

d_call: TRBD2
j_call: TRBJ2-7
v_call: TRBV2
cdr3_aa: CASSDDLRWLAVFSYEQYF

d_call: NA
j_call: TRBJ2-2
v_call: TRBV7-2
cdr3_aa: CASSPFSGTGELFF

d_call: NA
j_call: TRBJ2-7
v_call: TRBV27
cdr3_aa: CASSWAHRFSQGYYEQYF

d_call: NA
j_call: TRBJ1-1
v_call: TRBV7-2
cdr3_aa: CASSLVLQGEAFF

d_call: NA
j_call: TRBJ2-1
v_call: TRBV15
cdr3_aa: CATSRDHGHSSYNEQFF

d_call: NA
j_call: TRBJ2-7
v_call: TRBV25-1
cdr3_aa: CASSETAGYYEQYF

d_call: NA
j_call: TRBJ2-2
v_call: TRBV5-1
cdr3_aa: CASVGQDTGELFF

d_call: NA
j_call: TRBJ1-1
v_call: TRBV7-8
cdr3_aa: CASSLVLRTNTEAFF

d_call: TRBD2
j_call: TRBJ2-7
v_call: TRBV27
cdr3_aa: CASKKSGMNYEQYF

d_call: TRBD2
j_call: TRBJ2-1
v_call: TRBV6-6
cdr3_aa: CASTGLAGVNEQFF

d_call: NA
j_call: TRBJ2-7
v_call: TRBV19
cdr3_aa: CASSSTPSYEQYF

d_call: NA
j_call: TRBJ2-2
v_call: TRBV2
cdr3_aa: CASSVGLLYPGELFF

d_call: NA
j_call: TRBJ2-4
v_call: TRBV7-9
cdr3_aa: CASSLGPEIQYF